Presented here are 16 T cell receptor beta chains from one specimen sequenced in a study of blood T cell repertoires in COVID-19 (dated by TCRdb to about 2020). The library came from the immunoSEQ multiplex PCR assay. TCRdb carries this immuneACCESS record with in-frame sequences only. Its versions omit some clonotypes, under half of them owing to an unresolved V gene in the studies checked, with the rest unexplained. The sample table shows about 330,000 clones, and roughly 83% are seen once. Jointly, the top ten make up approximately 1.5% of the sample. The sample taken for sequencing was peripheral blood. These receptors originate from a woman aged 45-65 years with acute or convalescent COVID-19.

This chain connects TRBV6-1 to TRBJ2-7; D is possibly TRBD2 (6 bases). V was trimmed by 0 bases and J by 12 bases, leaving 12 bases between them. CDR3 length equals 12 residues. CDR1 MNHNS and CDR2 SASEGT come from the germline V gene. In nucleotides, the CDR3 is TGTGCCAGCAGTGAAGCTTTGGCGGGGAGGTACTTC. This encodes CASSEALAGRYF.

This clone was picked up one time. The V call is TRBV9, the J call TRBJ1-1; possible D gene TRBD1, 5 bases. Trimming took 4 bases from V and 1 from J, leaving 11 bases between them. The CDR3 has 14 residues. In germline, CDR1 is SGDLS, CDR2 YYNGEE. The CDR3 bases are TGTGCCAGCAGCCCCGACAGAGAGAACACTGAAGCTTTCTTT. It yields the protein CASSPDRENTEAFF.

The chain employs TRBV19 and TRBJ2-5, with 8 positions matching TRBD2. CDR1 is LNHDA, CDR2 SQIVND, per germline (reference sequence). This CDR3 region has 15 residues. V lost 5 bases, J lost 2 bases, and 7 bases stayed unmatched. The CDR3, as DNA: TGTGCCAGTAGTTGGGGTAGCGGGATACAAGAGACCCAGTACTTC. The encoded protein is CASSWGSGIQETQYF.

CDR3 amino acids: CATSREGGNTEAFF. The CDR3 DNA follows: TGTGCCACCAGCAGAGAGGGGGGGAACACTGAAGCTTTCTTT. V gene TRBV15 combines with J gene TRBJ1-1; weak D call: TRBD1 (5 bases). This CDR3 is 14 amino acids long. The V gene lost 0 bases and the J gene lost 1 base, with 6 bases spanning the gap. Germline CDR1 and CDR2: LNHNV and YYDKDF (reference sequence).

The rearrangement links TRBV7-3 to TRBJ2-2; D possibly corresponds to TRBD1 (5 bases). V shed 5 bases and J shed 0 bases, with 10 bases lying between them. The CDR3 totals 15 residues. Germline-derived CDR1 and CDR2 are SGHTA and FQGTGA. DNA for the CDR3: TGTGCCAGCAGCCGACAGACCGCGAACACCGGGGAGCTGTTTTTT. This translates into CASSRQTANTGELFF.

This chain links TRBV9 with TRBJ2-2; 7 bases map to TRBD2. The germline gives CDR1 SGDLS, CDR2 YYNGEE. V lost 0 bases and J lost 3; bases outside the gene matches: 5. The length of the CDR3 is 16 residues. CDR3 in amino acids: CASSVAGGSHTGELFF. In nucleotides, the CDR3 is TGTGCCAGCAGCGTAGCTGGCGGGAGTCACACCGGGGAGCTGTTTTTT.

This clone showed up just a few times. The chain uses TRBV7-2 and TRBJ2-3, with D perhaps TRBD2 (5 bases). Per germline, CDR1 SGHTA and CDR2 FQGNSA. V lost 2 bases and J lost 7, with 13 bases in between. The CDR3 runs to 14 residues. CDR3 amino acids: CASSLRPRANTQYF. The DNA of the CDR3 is TGTGCCAGCAGCTTAAGGCCGAGGGCCAATACGCAGTATTTT.

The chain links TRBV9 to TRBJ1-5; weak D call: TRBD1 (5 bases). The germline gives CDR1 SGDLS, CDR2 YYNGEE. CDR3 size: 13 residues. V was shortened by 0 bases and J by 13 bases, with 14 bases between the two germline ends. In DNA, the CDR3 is TGTGCCAGCAGCGTAGCTTCGGGGACTTCGCAGCATTTT. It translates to CASSVASGTSQHF.

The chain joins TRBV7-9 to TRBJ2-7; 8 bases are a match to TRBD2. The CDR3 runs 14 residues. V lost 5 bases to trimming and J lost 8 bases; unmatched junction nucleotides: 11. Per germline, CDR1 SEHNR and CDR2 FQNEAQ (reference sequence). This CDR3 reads CASSERAAGEKQYF. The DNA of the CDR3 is TGTGCCAGCAGCGAGCGTGCAGCGGGAGAGAAGCAGTACTTC.

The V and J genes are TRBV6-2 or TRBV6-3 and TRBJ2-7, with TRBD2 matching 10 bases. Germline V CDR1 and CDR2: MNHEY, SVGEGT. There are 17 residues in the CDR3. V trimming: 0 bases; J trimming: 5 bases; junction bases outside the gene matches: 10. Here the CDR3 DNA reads TGTGCCAGCAGTTACTCGGCGGGAGCGGGAGGGCTCGACGAGCAGTACTTC. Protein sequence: CASSYSAGAGGLDEQYF.

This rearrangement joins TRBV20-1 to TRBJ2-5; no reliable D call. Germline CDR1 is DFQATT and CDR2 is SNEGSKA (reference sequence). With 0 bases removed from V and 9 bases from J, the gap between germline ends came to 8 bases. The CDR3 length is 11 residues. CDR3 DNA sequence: TGCAGTGCTAGAGAGGCTGAATCCCAGTACTTC. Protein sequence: CSAREAESQYF.

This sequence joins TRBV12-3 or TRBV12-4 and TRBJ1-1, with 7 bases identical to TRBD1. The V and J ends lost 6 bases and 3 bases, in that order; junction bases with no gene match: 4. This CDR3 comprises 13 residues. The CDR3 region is CASRAGQDTEAFF. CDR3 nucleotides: TGTGCCAGCAGAGCCGGACAGGACACTGAAGCTTTCTTT.

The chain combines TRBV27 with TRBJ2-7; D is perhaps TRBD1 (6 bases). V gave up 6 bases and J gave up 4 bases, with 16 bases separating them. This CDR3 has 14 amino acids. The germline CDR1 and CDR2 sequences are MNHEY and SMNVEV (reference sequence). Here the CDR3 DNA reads TGTGCCAGCAGCCCGCAGGGGTTCTTTTACGAGCAGTACTTC. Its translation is CASSPQGFFYEQYF.

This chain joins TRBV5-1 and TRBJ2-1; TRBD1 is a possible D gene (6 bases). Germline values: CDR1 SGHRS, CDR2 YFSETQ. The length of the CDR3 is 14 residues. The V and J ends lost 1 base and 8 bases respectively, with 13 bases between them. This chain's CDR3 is CASSLQGFNDEQFF. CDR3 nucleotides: TGCGCCAGCAGCTTGCAGGGGTTCAACGATGAGCAGTTCTTC.

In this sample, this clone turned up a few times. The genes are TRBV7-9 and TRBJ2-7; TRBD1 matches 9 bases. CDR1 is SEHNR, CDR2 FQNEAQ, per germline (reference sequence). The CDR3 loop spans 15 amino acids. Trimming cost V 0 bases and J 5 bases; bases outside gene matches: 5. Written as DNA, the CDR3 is TGTGCCAGCAGCTTAGCCGGGACAGGGTCTAACGAGCAGTACTTC. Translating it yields CASSLAGTGSNEQYF.

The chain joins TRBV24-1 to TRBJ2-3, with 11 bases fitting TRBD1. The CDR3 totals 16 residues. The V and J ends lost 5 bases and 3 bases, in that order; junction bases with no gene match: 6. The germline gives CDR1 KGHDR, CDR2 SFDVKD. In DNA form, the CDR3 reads TGTGCCACCAGTGGGGACGGGACAGGGGGGACAGATACGCAGTATTTT. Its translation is CATSGDGTGGTDTQYF.